This T cell receptor (beta chain) originates from a study of blood T cell repertoires in COVID-19. In the study overall: There were acute and convalescent COVID-19 samples, and they came from the United States, Italy and Spain.

Trimming cost V 3 bases and J 0 bases; bases outside gene matches: 11. Germline CDR1 reads SGHTA; CDR2 reads FQGTGA. The CDR3 runs 19 residues. Original processing notes: Reference gene primers were amplified, and this amplification served to estimate nucleated cell counts. Clones were read by immunoSEQ multiplex PCR, and TCRdb kept only the in-frame ones, dropping some. That table gives V, J and clone size, and the DNA gave D and trimming. The sample lists 250,000 to 350,000 clones, around 90% occurring once. This TCR was sampled from a woman aged 30 to 39 who had recovered from COVID-19. The sequencing input was PBMCs or T cells enriched from blood (not recorded which). V is TRBV7-3 and J is TRBJ2-1; 10 positions match TRBD2. The CDR3 spells CASSFKAGGAWGSYNEQFF. DNA of the CDR3: TGTGCCAGCAGCTTTAAAGCGGGAGGGGCTTGGGGCTCCTACAATGAGCAGTTCTTC.